Below, 20 T cell receptor beta chains from the same sample are listed, as sequenced in a study of early T cells in non-severe SARS-CoV-2 infection. TCRdb reanalysed the 5' RACE reads using MiXCR and keeps one entry per CDR3 protein. The sample records roughly 40,000 distinct CDR3 sequences, roughly 5.7% being singletons. Sequencing was done on a sample of whole blood. The receptors derive from an adult who was a healthcare worker with PCR-confirmed SARS-CoV-2 infection or an uninfected control (not recorded which).

This clonotype was detected ten times or more. This chain connects TRBV7-2 to TRBJ2-7, with a possible D match to TRBD1 (6 bases). This CDR3 contains 13 residues. V dropped 1 base and J dropped 7 bases, with 11 bases sitting between them. Looked up from germline, CDR1 is SGHTA and CDR2 is FQGNSA. The CDR3 bases are TGTGCCAGCAGCTTAGGGGGACAAAGGGAGCAGTACTTC. Amino acids: CASSLGGQREQYF.

This clonotype was seen only a few times. Here the CDR3 DNA reads TGTGCCAGCAGCTTTTCTTTGGAGACCCAGTACTTC. As protein: CASSFSLETQYF. This chain links TRBV7-8 with TRBJ2-5; D unclear. The ends were cut back, 3 bases at V and 5 bases at J, with 7 bases in the middle. The CDR3 is 12 residues long. The germline gives CDR1 SGHVS, CDR2 FQNEAQ.

CDR3 DNA sequence: TGCAGTGCCCCCAGGACTGGGGTCGATGAGCAGTTCTTC. Encoded protein: CSAPRTGVDEQFF. The rearrangement links TRBV20-1 to TRBJ2-1, with D possibly being TRBD2 (5 bases). CDR1 and CDR2 (germline): DFQATT, SNEGSKA (reference sequence). This CDR3 comprises 13 residues. The V gene lost 6 bases and the J gene lost 8 bases, with 17 bases spanning the gap.

This clonotype occurred many times. The chain links TRBV6-2 or TRBV6-3 to TRBJ1-2; 7 nucleotides line up with TRBD1. V dropped 4 bases and J dropped 2; count of bases not matched to a gene: 7. The CDR3 has 15 residues. In germline, CDR1 is MNHEY, CDR2 SVGEGT. The CDR3 bases are TGTGCCAGCAGTTTAAGGGGGCCGACCAACTATGGCTACACCTTC. Its protein product is CASSLRGPTNYGYTF.

The table lists this clonotype with many counts. The chain has TRBV27 and TRBJ2-1; weak D call: TRBD2 (5 bases). There are 14 residues in the CDR3. The germline V and J ends were trimmed by 2 bases and 7 bases, with 12 bases remaining between them. CDR1 and CDR2 (germline): MNHEY, SMNVEV (reference sequence). DNA for the CDR3: TGTGCCAGCAGTTTAAACGGGATTGGGAATGAGCAGTTCTTC. Translation gives CASSLNGIGNEQFF.

This chain joins TRBV29-1 and TRBJ2-1, with unresolved D. This CDR3 comprises 11 residues. Germline CDR1 reads SQVTM; CDR2 reads ANQGSEA. V was pared by 5 bases and J by 5 bases, with 7 bases between. CDR3 DNA sequence: TGCAGCGTTTCAGAGGACAATGAGCAGTTCTTC. The encoded protein is CSVSEDNEQFF.

This clonotype was recorded at least ten times. The chain couples TRBV4-1 to TRBJ2-1; D remains ambiguous. This CDR3 region has 12 residues. The V gene's germline CDR1 is MGHRA and CDR2 YSYEKL. The V and J ends lost 3 bases and 8 bases respectively, with 8 bases between them. The CDR3 loop is CASSQERDEQFF. Written as DNA, the CDR3 is TGCGCCAGCAGCCAGGAGCGTGATGAGCAGTTCTTC.

In its sample, this clonotype was seen many times. The chain has TRBV18 and TRBJ2-3; D ambiguous. Germline lookup yields CDR1 KGHSH and CDR2 LQKENI. The CDR3 has 14 residues. The V gene lost 3 bases and the J gene lost 5 bases, with 12 bases spanning the gap. This CDR3 is CASSPMAWGDTQYF. In DNA, the CDR3 is TGTGCCAGCTCACCGATGGCCTGGGGAGATACGCAGTATTTT.

The sample holds many counts of this clonotype. This chain uses TRBV12-3 or TRBV12-4 with TRBJ2-5, with 12 bases that match TRBD2. The CDR3 consists of 16 residues. The trim removed 6 bases at V and 6 bases at J, leaving 11 bases unmatched. Here the CDR3 DNA reads TGTGCCAGCAGCCGTCAACCACTAGCGGGAGGCCAGACCCAGTACTTC. Protein: CASSRQPLAGGQTQYF.

The sample holds a few counts of this clonotype. The chain has TRBV4-1 and TRBJ2-7; D uncertain. This CDR3 is built from 15 residues. The V end was cut by 1 base, the J end by 2 bases, with 12 bases between. The V gene's germline CDR1 is MGHRA and CDR2 YSYEKL. The CDR3 spells CASSQAVWNTYEQYF. The CDR3 DNA follows: TGCGCCAGCAGCCAAGCTGTATGGAACACCTACGAGCAGTACTTC.

In its sample, this clonotype was seen a few times. The chain combines TRBV9 with TRBJ2-5; D is unresolved. This CDR3 spans 12 amino acids. V was cut by 0 bases and J by 0 bases, with 0 bases left in between. Germline V gene sequence: CDR1 SGDLS, CDR2 YYNGEE. The CDR3 loop reads CASSVDQETQYF. In nucleotides, the CDR3 is TGTGCCAGCAGCGTAGACCAAGAGACCCAGTACTTC. The full variable domain, in which reference TRBV9 and TRBJ2-5 provide the parts outside the CDR3, is DSGVTQTPKHLITATGQRVTLRCSPRSGDLSVYWYQQSLDQGLQFLIQYYNGEERAKGNILERFSAQQFPDLHSELNLSSLELGDSALYFCASSVDQETQYFGPGTRLLVL.

V and J are TRBV12-3 or TRBV12-4 and TRBJ2-5; D uncertain. There are 14 residues in the CDR3. Between the trimmed V and J ends, which lost 8 bases and 4 bases, there was a span of 17 bases. The CDR3 reads CASGRGLVAETQYF. In DNA, the CDR3 is TGTGCCAGCGGACGCGGTTTAGTGGCAGAGACCCAGTACTTC.

There are a few counts of this clonotype. The chain uses TRBV6-5 and TRBJ1-2, with D unclear. CDR3 size: 12 residues. Trimming removed 6 bases at V and 2 bases at J, with 7 bases between. CDR1 and CDR2 (germline): MNHEY, SVGAGI. As DNA, the CDR3 is TGTGCCAGCAGGACTCTGAACTATGGCTACACCTTC. Translating gives CASRTLNYGYTF.

This clonotype occurred a few times. V and J are TRBV3-1 and TRBJ2-5; 9 nucleotides agree with TRBD2. With 3 bases clipped from V and 3 bases from J, the junction kept 2 bases outside the gene matches. The germline V gene has CDR1 LGHDT and CDR2 YNNKEL (reference sequence). The CDR3 has 14 amino acids. CDR3 residues: CASSHGLAKETQYF. The CDR3 DNA is TGTGCCAGCAGCCACGGACTAGCGAAAGAGACCCAGTACTTC.

This rearrangement joins TRBV7-9 to TRBJ2-7; D not certain. Trimming stripped 7 bases from V and 1 base from J, with 11 bases between. This CDR3 region has 13 residues. From germline, CDR1 is SEHNR and CDR2 FQNEAQ (reference sequence). CDR3 region: CASTNAGSYEQYF. The CDR3 nucleotides read TGTGCCAGCACCAACGCAGGATCCTACGAGCAGTACTTC.

This clonotype was found many times. CDR3 sequence: CSARGGLAGQRLNNEQFF. The CDR3 nucleotides are TGCAGTGCTAGAGGGGGACTAGCGGGTCAGAGGTTGAACAATGAGCAGTTCTTC. The chain joins TRBV20-1 to TRBJ2-1; 12 nucleotides match TRBD2. V lost 1 base and J lost 5; bases outside the gene matches: 12. The CDR3 length is 18 residues. Germline-derived CDR1 and CDR2 are DFQATT and SNEGSKA (reference sequence).

There are many counts of this clonotype. The chain is built from TRBV12-2 and TRBJ1-6; the table's D call TRBD1 went unverified against the DNA. TRBV12-2 is a pseudogene locus. The CDR3 totals 15 residues. The CDR3 bases are TGTGCAAGTCGCCCCGTGGGGGGGTGTAATTCACCCCTCCACTTT. Translating it yields CASRPVGGCNSPLHF.

This clonotype has a handful of counts. The chain uses TRBV7-9 and TRBJ2-2; tentative D call: TRBD2 (6 bases). Germline V lookup: CDR1 SEHNR, CDR2 FQNEAQ (reference sequence). The CDR3 is 13 amino acids. Trimming shortened V by 5 bases and J by 7 bases, and 11 bases separated the two germline ends. Written as DNA, the CDR3 is TGTGCCAGCAGCCGACGGGAGCACGGGGAGCTGTTTTTT. It translates to CASSRREHGELFF.

This chain uses TRBV20-1 with TRBJ2-7; D possibly matches TRBD1 or TRBD2 (6 bases each). The V end lost 4 bases, the J end lost 4 bases, and 11 bases lay between the germline ends. The CDR3 consists of 12 residues. Germline V gene data show CDR1 as DFQATT and CDR2 as SNEGSKA (reference sequence). The CDR3 loop reads CSAITGRYEQYF. Written as DNA, the CDR3 is TGCAGTGCTATCACAGGGAGGTACGAGCAGTACTTC.

The chain links TRBV7-3 to TRBJ2-3, with 7 bases fitting TRBD2. The germline CDR1 and CDR2 sequences are SGHTA and FQGTGA. The CDR3 is 14 amino acids. The trim removed 5 bases at V and 4 bases at J, leaving 6 bases unmatched. CDR3 amino acids: CASSQGTMSDTQYF. CDR3 DNA sequence: TGTGCCAGCAGCCAAGGGACTATGTCAGATACGCAGTATTTT.